Presented here are 27 T cell receptor beta chains from one specimen sequenced in a study of OX40 agonist ivuxolimab in advanced cancers. Clones were sequenced by immunoSEQ multiplex PCR, and TCRdb holds only the in-frame ones, with some missing. The sample includes 20,000 or so clones, about 90% seen only once; the top ten take 25% to 35%. This specimen was CD4+ or CD8+ T cells sorted from blood, taken in a trial of the OX40 agonist ivuxolimab. The receptor source for this set is an adult with an advanced solid tumor such as melanoma, head and neck, liver or kidney cancer.

The rearrangement uses TRBV13 and TRBJ2-5; possible D gene TRBD2, 6 bases. Per germline, CDR1 PRHDT and CDR2 FYEKMQ (reference sequence). V lost 4 bases, J lost 1 base, and 10 bases lay in between. This CDR3 region has 14 residues. The CDR3 nucleotides are TGTGCCAGCAGCTCCCGGGACTTCCAAGAGACCCAGTACTTC. Translating gives CASSSRDFQETQYF.

This rearrangement joins TRBV7-9 to TRBJ2-3; D might be TRBD1 (5 bases). Germline assignment: CDR1 SEHNR and CDR2 FQNEAQ (reference sequence). V gave up 1 base and J gave up 2 bases, with 19 bases separating them. The CDR3 sequence is 18 residues long. For the CDR3, the DNA is TGTGCCAGCAGCTTAGAGTATCAGGGCCAATTCCTCACAGATACGCAGTATTTT. It encodes CASSLEYQGQFLTDTQYF. Using reference TRBV7-9 and TRBJ2-3 for the parts outside the CDR3, the full variable domain is DTGVSQNPRHKITKRGQNVTFRCDPISEHNRLYWYRQTLGQGPEFLTYFQNEAQLEKSRLLSDRFSAERPKGSFSTLEIQRTEQGDSAMYLCASSLEYQGQFLTDTQYFGPGTRLTVL.

CDR3 nucleotides: TGTGCCAGCAGTCTTAGGTACAATGAGCAGTTCTTC. The encoded protein is CASSLRYNEQFF. The chain joins TRBV6-1 to TRBJ2-1, with D unresolved. The germline V gene has CDR1 MNHNS and CDR2 SASEGT. This CDR3 is 12 amino acids long. V was cut by 5 bases and J by 4 bases, with 6 bases left in between.

The chain uses TRBV28 and TRBJ2-7; the match to TRBD2 covers 11 bases. The trim removed 5 bases at V and 0 bases at J, leaving 18 bases unmatched. This CDR3 comprises 20 residues. Germline loops: CDR1 MDHEN, CDR2 SYDVKM. CDR3 nucleotide sequence: TGTGCCAGCAGTCCCCGGACTAGCGGGCGTACCTTGTCACCCTCCTACGAGCAGTACTTC. Residues: CASSPRTSGRTLSPSYEQYF.

J is TRBJ1-2 and V is TRBV29-1; D unresolved. CDR1 is SQVTM and CDR2 is ANQGSEA in the germline V gene. Trimming removed 2 bases at V and 4 bases at J, with 14 bases between. This CDR3 contains 14 residues. For the CDR3, the DNA is TGCAGCGTTGAATTGGAGGGAACAGCCTATGGCTACACCTTC. Translating it yields CSVELEGTAYGYTF.

As for this clone: The same CDR3 also results from other DNA sequences found in this sample. The chain combines TRBV25-1 with TRBJ2-5; D remains unclear. Between the trimmed V and J ends, which lost 8 bases and 2 bases, there was a span of 3 bases. The CDR3 extends over 10 amino acids. Germline values: CDR1 MGHDK, CDR2 SYGVNS. The CDR3, as DNA: TGTGCCAGCGGTCAAGAGACCCAGTACTTC. Protein: CASGQETQYF. Full variable domain (remainder filled in from reference TRBV25-1 and TRBJ2-5): EADIYQTPRYLVIGTGKKITLECSQTMGHDKMYWYQQDPGMELHLIHYSYGVNSTEKGDLSSESTVSRIRTEHFPLTLESARPSHTSQYLCASGQETQYFGPGTRLLVL.

The chain is built from TRBV5-5 and TRBJ1-1; 7 bases are a match to TRBD1. Looked up from germline, CDR1 is SGHKS and CDR2 is YYEKEE (reference sequence). The CDR3 spans 16 residues. With V trimmed by 0 bases and J by 3 bases, 8 bases remained unmatched. The CDR3 sequence: CASSLEGQRADTEAFF. The CDR3 region has the DNA TGTGCCAGCAGCTTGGAGGGACAGCGTGCGGACACTGAAGCTTTCTTT.

This rearrangement joins TRBV30 to TRBJ2-7; TRBD2 aligns across 10 bases. Trimming removed 5 bases from V and 1 base from J; junction bases left unmatched: 8. This CDR3 comprises 15 residues. CDR1 and CDR2 from the germline V gene are GTSNPN and SVGIG (reference sequence). The CDR3 here is CAWASGREDSYEQYF. DNA of the CDR3: TGTGCCTGGGCTAGCGGGAGAGAGGATTCCTACGAGCAGTACTTC.

V gene TRBV7-9 combines with J gene TRBJ2-7, with 11 positions matching TRBD2. Unmatched junction bases numbered 18, after V lost 4 bases and J lost 4 bases. Looked up from germline, CDR1 is SEHNR and CDR2 is FQNEAQ (reference sequence). The CDR3 runs to 19 residues. The CDR3 here is CASSSAFRMTSGTGYEQYF. The CDR3 DNA reads as TGTGCCAGCAGCTCCGCATTTCGAATGACTAGCGGGACAGGGTACGAGCAGTACTTC.

Relative to its sample, this clone is medium-sized. The chain combines TRBV19 with TRBJ1-1; D gene unclear. The germline V gene has CDR1 LNHDA and CDR2 SQIVND (reference sequence). CDR3 length: 15 residues. V gave up 1 base and J gave up 1 base, with 10 bases separating them. CDR3 sequence: CASSIVPGQNTEAFF. DNA of the CDR3: TGTGCCAGTAGTATAGTGCCGGGCCAGAACACTGAAGCTTTCTTT.

The V call is TRBV28, the J call TRBJ2-7; D is possibly TRBD1 or TRBD2 (5 bases each). Germline values: CDR1 MDHEN, CDR2 SYDVKM. Trimming pared 2 bases from V and 3 bases from J, leaving 23 bases between. The CDR3 is 18 amino acids. The CDR3 nucleotides read TGTGCCAGCAGTTTAGGGGGTCTTCTTTTGGACATCTACTACGAGCAGTACTTC. Translation gives CASSLGGLLLDIYYEQYF.

The gene calls are TRBV5-5 and TRBJ2-3; 10 nucleotides agree with TRBD2. Per germline, CDR1 SGHKS and CDR2 YYEKEE (reference sequence). Losses at the gene ends were 2 bases for V and 5 bases for J; bases not matched to a gene: 8. CDR3 length: 16 amino acids. CDR3 sequence reads: CASSLDTSGMLDTQYF. The CDR3 nucleotides read TGTGCCAGCAGCTTAGACACTAGCGGGATGCTAGATACGCAGTATTTT.

This clone was seen a few times. The chain couples TRBV15 to TRBJ2-5; D gene uncertain. Germline-derived CDR1 and CDR2 are LNHNV and YYDKDF (reference sequence). CDR3 length: 15 residues. V gave up 1 base and J gave up 1 base, with 10 bases separating them. DNA of the CDR3: TGTGCCACCAGCAGAGGTAGTGGATTCCAAGAGACCCAGTACTTC. Residues: CATSRGSGFQETQYF.

The chain combines TRBV6-1 with TRBJ1-1; a weak D match, TRBD1 (6 bases). Germline CDR1 is MNHNS and CDR2 is SASEGT. V was pared by 3 bases and J by 11 bases, with 16 bases between. The CDR3 runs to 13 residues. The CDR3 sequence is CASSDWGGYYAFF. The CDR3 nucleotides are TGTGCCAGCAGTGATTGGGGGGGCTACTATGCTTTCTTT.

The rearrangement links TRBV6-5 to TRBJ2-7, with 8 nucleotides matching TRBD2. V dropped 6 bases and J dropped 0; count of bases not matched to a gene: 7. From germline, CDR1 is MNHEY and CDR2 SVGAGI. The CDR3 is made up of 15 amino acids. The CDR3: CASSPSGYTSYEQYF. CDR3 DNA sequence: TGTGCCAGCAGCCCTAGCGGGTATACCTCCTACGAGCAGTACTTC.

The chain carries TRBV18 and TRBJ2-7; D is unclear. V was clipped by 2 bases and J by 3 bases, with 11 bases between them. This CDR3 comprises 14 residues. Germline-derived CDR1 and CDR2 are KGHSH and LQKENI. The CDR3 is CASSPSLEYYEQYF. In DNA, the CDR3 is TGTGCCAGCTCACCAAGTCTAGAATACTACGAGCAGTACTTC.

The chain carries TRBV7-9 and TRBJ1-1, with TRBD1 matching 9 bases. V lost 8 bases and J lost 5; bases outside the gene matches: 12. CDR3 size: 15 residues. Per the germline V gene, CDR1 is SEHNR and CDR2 is FQNEAQ (reference sequence). This CDR3 is CASGSTLTGGTEAFF. CDR3 bases: TGTGCCAGCGGCAGCACTCTGACAGGGGGAACTGAAGCTTTCTTT.

The rearrangement uses TRBV7-2 and TRBJ2-1; TRBD2 is a possible D gene (6 bases). CDR1 is SGHTA and CDR2 is FQGNSA in the germline V gene. V lost 0 bases and J 3 bases, leaving 21 bases between the germline ends. CDR3 length equals 19 residues. For the CDR3, the DNA is TGTGCCAGCAGCTTAGCTCCACTAGCCCAAGAGGCCTACTACAATGAGCAGTTCTTC. This codes for CASSLAPLAQEAYYNEQFF.

The chain joins TRBV6-4 to TRBJ2-7; the match to TRBD2 covers 7 bases. CDR3 length: 16 residues. CDR1 and CDR2 (germline): MRHNA, SNTAGT. Losses at the gene ends were 0 bases for V and 1 base for J; bases not matched to a gene: 6. DNA for the CDR3: TGTGCCAGCAGTGACTCGGCGAGCGGGATTTCCTACGAGCAGTACTTC. It specifies CASSDSASGISYEQYF.

The chain employs TRBV19 and TRBJ1-2; D is possibly TRBD1 (5 bases). The germline V gene has CDR1 LNHDA and CDR2 SQIVND (reference sequence). The CDR3 loop spans 15 amino acids. V was shortened by 7 bases and J by 3 bases, with 18 bases between the two germline ends. The CDR3 protein is CASTLALGGYYGYTF. CDR3 DNA sequence: TGTGCCAGTACGCTGGCTCTCGGGGGATACTATGGCTACACCTTC.

In nucleotides, the CDR3 is TGTGCCAGCAGTTTATCGGCGCAGGGGCTCGGAGGCTACACCTTC. This encodes CASSLSAQGLGGYTF. The V gene is TRBV27, the J gene TRBJ1-2; perhaps TRBD1 as D (6 bases). The CDR3 has 15 residues. CDR1 is MNHEY and CDR2 is SMNVEV in the germline V gene (reference sequence). The V end lost 0 bases, the J end lost 8 bases, and 16 bases lay between the germline ends.

The chain combines TRBV14 with TRBJ2-7, with D unclear. Trimming took 1 base from V and 6 from J, leaving 4 bases between them. CDR1 and CDR2 (germline): SGHDN, FVKESK. There are 11 residues in the CDR3. Written as DNA, the CDR3 is TGTGCCAGCAGCCAAGTCCGCGAGCAGTACTTC. Its protein product is CASSQVREQYF.

This clone occurred once. The J gene is TRBJ2-5, the V gene TRBV7-8; 9 bases fit TRBD1. The V segment lost 6 bases and the J segment 3 bases; nucleotides outside the gene matches: 11. The CDR3 contains 16 residues. In germline, CDR1 is SGHVS, CDR2 FQNEAQ. The CDR3 spells CASRNHNRDREETQYF. DNA for the CDR3: TGTGCCAGCAGAAATCATAACCGGGACAGGGAAGAGACCCAGTACTTC.

This clone has a count of ten or more. The rearrangement joins TRBV4-3 to TRBJ2-7; possibly TRBD1 for D (5 bases). Looked up from germline, CDR1 is LGHNA and CDR2 is YSLEER. The CDR3 extends over 14 amino acids. Between the trimmed V and J ends, which lost 4 bases and 2 bases, there was a span of 12 bases. The CDR3 region is CASSPAGLAYEQYF. The CDR3 DNA sequence: TGCGCCAGCAGCCCGGCAGGGCTGGCCTACGAGCAGTACTTC.

The chain uses TRBV10-3 and TRBJ2-1; 8 positions match TRBD1. There are 14 residues in the CDR3. V shed 6 bases and J 4 bases; nucleotides not matched to a gene: 5. CDR1 and CDR2 from the germline V gene are ENHRY and SYGVKD. The CDR3: CAISVGTGYNEQFF. The CDR3 nucleotides read TGTGCCATCAGCGTCGGGACAGGATACAATGAGCAGTTCTTC.

The chain employs TRBV6-6 and TRBJ2-7; D might be TRBD1 or TRBD2, each matching 5 bases. Germline values: CDR1 MNHNY, CDR2 SVGAGI (reference sequence). V lost 0 bases and J lost 4, with 13 bases in between. The CDR3 is 15 amino acids. The CDR3 is CASSYSGEIPYEQYF. CDR3 DNA sequence: TGTGCCAGCAGTTACTCAGGGGAGATCCCTTACGAGCAGTACTTC.

This rearrangement joins TRBV29-1 to TRBJ1-2; perhaps TRBD1 as D (5 bases). Trimming removed 6 bases at V and 8 bases at J, with 16 bases between. Per the germline V gene, CDR1 is SQVTM and CDR2 is ANQGSEA. The CDR3 is 12 residues long. CDR3 loop: CSVGQVMGGYTF. CDR3 in DNA: TGCAGCGTGGGGCAGGTTATGGGCGGCTACACCTTC.